This TCR beta chain was obtained from a study of lymphopenia after photon versus proton radiotherapy. TCRdb's table, derived via immunoSEQ multiplex PCR, lists solely in-frame clones and lacks some. The sample shows fewer than 50,000 clones, over 75% of them seen only once. In germline, CDR1 is SGHTA, CDR2 FQGTGA. The CDR3 extends over 16 amino acids. Trimming took 1 base from V and 2 from J, leaving 15 bases between them. Study outcomes and limitations: A bigger post-nadir fall in TCR diversity correlated inversely with survival time in deceased patients. Post-nadir diversity loss with photons came from oligoclonal expansion, particularly CD8+ Temra cells.

About this clone itself: Its specificity is unknown.

This chain joins TRBV7-3 and TRBJ2-7; D is undetermined. This receptor was identified in a man in his forties or fifties with gastric cancer. Sequenced material: peripheral blood, taken from a patient treated with photon-based radiotherapy. As DNA, the CDR3 is TGTGCCAGCAGCTTAAGGCCCTTGGCACCGCCCTACGAGCAGTACTTC. Encoded protein: CASSLRPLAPPYEQYF. The full variable domain, in which reference TRBV7-3 and TRBJ2-7 provide the parts outside the CDR3, is GAGVSQTPSNKVTEKGKYVELRCDPISGHTALYWYRQSLGQGPEFLIYFQGTGAADDSGLPNDRFFAVRPEGSVSTLKIQRTERGDSAVYLCASSLRPLAPPYEQYFGPGTRLTVT.